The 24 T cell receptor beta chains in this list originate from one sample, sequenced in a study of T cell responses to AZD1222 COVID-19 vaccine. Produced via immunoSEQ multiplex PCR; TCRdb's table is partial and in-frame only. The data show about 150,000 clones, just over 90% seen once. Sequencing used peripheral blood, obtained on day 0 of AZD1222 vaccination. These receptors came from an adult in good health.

CDR3 region: CASSLAGGEPLETQYF. The CDR3 DNA is TGTGCCAGCAGCTTAGCCGGGGGCGAACCTCTAGAGACCCAGTACTTC. V usage is TRBV7-6 and J usage is TRBJ2-5; D could derive from TRBD1 or TRBD2 (6 bases each). Germline CDR1 reads SGHVS; CDR2 reads FNYEAQ. Deletions cut 0 bases from V and 4 bases from J, with 15 bases between. This CDR3 contains 16 residues.

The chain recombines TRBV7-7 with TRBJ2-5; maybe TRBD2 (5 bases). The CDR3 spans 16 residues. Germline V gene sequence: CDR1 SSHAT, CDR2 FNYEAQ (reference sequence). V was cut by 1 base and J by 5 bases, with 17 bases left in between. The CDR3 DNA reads TGTGCCAGCAGCTTAGGTGGAGGACCTTCTTGGGAGACCCAGTACTTC. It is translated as CASSLGGGPSWETQYF.

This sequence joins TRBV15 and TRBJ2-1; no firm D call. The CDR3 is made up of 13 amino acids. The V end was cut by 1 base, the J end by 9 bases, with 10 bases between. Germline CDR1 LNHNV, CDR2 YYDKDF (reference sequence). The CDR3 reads CATSRGNEAEQFF. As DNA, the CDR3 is TGTGCCACCAGCAGAGGGAACGAGGCTGAGCAGTTCTTC.

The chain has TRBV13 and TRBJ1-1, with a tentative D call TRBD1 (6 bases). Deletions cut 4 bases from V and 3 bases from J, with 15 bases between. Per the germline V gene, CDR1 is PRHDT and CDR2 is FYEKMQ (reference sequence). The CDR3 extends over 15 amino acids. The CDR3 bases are TGTGCCAGCAGCTCGATCGGGGGGCCGTACACTGAAGCTTTCTTT. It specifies CASSSIGGPYTEAFF.

CDR3 amino acids: CASSIVRGRKGNNEQFF. DNA for the CDR3: TGTGCCAGTAGTATAGTGAGGGGGCGCAAGGGGAACAATGAGCAGTTCTTC. The J gene is TRBJ2-1, the V gene TRBV19; 7 bases map to TRBD1. There are 17 residues in the CDR3. The trim removed 1 base at V and 5 bases at J, leaving 11 bases unmatched. The germline CDR1 and CDR2 sequences are LNHDA and SQIVND (reference sequence).

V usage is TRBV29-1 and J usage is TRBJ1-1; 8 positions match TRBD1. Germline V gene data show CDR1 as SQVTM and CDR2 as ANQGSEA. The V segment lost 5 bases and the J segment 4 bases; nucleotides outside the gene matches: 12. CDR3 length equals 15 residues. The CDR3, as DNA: TGCAGCGTTAGACTCCGACAGGGGCTGAGCACTGAAGCTTTCTTT. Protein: CSVRLRQGLSTEAFF.

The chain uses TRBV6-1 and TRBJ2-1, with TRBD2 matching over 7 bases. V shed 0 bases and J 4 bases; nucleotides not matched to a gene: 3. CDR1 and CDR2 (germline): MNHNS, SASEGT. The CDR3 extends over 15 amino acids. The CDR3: CASSEAGGDYNEQFF. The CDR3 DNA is TGTGCCAGCAGTGAAGCGGGGGGGGATTACAATGAGCAGTTCTTC.

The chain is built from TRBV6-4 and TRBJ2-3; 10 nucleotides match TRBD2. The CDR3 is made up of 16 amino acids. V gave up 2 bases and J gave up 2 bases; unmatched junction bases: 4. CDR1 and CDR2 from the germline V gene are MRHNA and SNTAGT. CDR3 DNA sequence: TGTGCCAGCAGTGACCGCACTAGCGGGGACACAGATACGCAGTATTTT. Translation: CASSDRTSGDTDTQYF.

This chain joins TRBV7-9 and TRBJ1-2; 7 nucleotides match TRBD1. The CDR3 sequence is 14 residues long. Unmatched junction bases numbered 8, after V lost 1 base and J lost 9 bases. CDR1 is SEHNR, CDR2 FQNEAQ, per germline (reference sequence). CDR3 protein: CASSLDGEGASYTF. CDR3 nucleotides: TGTGCCAGCAGCTTAGACGGGGAGGGGGCAAGCTACACCTTC. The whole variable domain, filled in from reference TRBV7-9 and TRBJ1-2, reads DTGVSQNPRHKITKRGQNVTFRCDPISEHNRLYWYRQTLGQGPEFLTYFQNEAQLEKSRLLSDRFSAERPKGSFSTLEIQRTEQGDSAMYLCASSLDGEGASYTFGSGTRLTVV.

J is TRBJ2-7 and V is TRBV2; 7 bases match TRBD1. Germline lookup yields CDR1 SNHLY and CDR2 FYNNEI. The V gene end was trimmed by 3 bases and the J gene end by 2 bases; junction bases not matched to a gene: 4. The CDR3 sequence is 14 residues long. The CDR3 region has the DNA TGTGCCAGCAGTGATCGGGACAGAACCTACGAGCAGTACTTC. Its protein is CASSDRDRTYEQYF.

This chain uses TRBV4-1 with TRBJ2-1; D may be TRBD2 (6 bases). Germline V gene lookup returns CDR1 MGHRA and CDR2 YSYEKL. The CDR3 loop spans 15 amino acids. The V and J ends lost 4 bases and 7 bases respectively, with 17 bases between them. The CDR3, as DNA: TGCGCCAGCAGCCCACAGGTTGCGGGGTTGAATGAGCAGTTCTTC. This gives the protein CASSPQVAGLNEQFF.

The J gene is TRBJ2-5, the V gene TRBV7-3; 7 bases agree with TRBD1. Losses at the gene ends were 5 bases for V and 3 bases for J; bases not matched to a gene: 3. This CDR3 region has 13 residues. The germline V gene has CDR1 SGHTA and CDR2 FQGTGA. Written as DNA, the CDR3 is TGTGCCAGCAGCGCAACAGGGGAAGAGACCCAGTACTTC. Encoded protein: CASSATGEETQYF.

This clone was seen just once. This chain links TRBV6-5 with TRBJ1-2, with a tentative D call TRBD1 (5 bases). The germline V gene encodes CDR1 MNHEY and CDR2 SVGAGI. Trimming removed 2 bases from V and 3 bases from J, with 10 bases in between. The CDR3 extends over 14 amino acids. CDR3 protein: CASSYAGSYYGYTF. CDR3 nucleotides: TGTGCCAGCAGTTACGCAGGGTCGTACTATGGCTACACCTTC.

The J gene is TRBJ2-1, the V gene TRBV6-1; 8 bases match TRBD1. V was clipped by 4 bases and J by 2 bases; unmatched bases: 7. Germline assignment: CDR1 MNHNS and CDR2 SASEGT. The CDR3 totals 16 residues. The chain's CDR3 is CASSASTGEPYNEQFF. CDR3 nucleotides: TGTGCCAGCAGTGCTTCGACAGGGGAACCCTACAATGAGCAGTTCTTC.

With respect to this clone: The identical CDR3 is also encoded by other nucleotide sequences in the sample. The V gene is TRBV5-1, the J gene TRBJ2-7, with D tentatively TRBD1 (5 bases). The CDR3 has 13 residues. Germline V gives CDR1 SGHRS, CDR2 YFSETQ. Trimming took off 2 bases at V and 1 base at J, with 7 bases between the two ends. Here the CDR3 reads CASSLGVSYEQYF. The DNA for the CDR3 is TGCGCCAGCAGCTTAGGGGTTTCCTACGAGCAGTACTTC.

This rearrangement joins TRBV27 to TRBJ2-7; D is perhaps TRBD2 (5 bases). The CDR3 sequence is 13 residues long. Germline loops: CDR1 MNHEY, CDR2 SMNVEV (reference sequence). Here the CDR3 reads CATRSDYSYEQYF. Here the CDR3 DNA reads TGTGCGACCAGGTCTGACTACTCCTACGAGCAGTACTTC.

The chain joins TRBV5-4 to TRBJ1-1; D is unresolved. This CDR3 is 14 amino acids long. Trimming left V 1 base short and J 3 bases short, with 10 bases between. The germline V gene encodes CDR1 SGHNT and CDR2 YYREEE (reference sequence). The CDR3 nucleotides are TGTGCCAGCAGCTTGTCGGTGCGTGACACTGAAGCTTTCTTT. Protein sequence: CASSLSVRDTEAFF. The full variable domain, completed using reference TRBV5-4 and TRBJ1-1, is ETGVTQSPTHLIKTRGQQVTLRCSSQSGHNTVSWYQQALGQGPQFIFQYYREEENGRGNFPPRFSGLQFPNYSSELNVNALELDDSALYLCASSLSVRDTEAFFGQGTRLTVV.

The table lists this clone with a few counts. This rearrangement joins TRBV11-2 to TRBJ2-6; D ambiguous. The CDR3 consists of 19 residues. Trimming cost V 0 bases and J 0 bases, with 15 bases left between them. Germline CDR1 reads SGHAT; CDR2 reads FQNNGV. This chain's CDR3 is CASSLDFDRYFSGANVLTF. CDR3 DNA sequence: TGTGCCAGCAGCTTAGATTTCGATCGATATTTCTCTGGGGCCAACGTCCTGACTTTC.

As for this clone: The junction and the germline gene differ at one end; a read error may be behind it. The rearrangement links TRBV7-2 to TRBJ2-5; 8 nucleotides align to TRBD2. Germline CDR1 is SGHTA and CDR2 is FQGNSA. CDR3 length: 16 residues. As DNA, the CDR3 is TGTGCCAGCAGCCTAGCTCAAGCGGGAGTCCCGGAGACCCAGTACTTC. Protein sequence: CASSLAQAGVPETQYF.

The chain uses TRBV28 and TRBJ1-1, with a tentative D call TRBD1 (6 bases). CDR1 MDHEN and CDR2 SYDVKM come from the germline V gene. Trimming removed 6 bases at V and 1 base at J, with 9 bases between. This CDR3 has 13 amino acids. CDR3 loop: CASRSGENTEAFF. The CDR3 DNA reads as TGTGCCAGCAGATCAGGGGAGAACACTGAAGCTTTCTTT.

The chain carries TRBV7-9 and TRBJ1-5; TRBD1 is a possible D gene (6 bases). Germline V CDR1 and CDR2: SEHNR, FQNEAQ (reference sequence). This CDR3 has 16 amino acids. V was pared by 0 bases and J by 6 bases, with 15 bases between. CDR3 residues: CASSLAMGRGGQPQHF. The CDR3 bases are TGTGCCAGCAGCTTAGCGATGGGCAGGGGCGGTCAGCCCCAGCATTTT.

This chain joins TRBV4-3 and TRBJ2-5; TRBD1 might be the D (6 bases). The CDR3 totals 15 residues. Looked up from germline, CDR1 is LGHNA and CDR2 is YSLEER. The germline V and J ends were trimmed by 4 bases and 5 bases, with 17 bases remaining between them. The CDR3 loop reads CASSPEPGQGETQYF. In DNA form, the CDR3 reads TGCGCCAGCAGCCCCGAACCGGGCCAGGGGGAGACCCAGTACTTC.

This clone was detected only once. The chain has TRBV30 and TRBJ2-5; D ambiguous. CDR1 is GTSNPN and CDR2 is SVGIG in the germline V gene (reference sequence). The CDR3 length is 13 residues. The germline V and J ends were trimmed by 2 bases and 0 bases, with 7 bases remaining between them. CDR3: CAWSRQHQETQYF. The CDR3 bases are TGTGCCTGGAGTAGGCAGCACCAAGAGACCCAGTACTTC.

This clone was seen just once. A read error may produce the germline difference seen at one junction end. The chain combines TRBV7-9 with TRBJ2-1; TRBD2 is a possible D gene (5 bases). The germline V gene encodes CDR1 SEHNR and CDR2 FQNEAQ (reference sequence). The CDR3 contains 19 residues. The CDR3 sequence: CASSLASPIARSSYNEQFF. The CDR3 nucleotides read TGTGCCAGCAGCCTAGCATCCCCTATAGCGCGGAGCTCCTACAATGAGCAGTTCTTC. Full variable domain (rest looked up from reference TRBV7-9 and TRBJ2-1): DTGVSQNPRHKITKRGQNVTFRCDPISEHNRLYWYRQTLGQGPEFLTYFQNEAQLEKSRLLSDRFSAERPKGSFSTLEIQRTEQGDSAMYLCASSLASPIARSSYNEQFFGPGTRLTVL.